The 18 T cell receptor beta chains listed next were all sequenced from one sample in a study of T cells expressing NK-cell markers. TCRdb reprocessed the 5' RACE reads, with one entry per CDR3 protein and no DNA. The sample has around 550,000 distinct CDR3 sequences. Sequencing was performed on blood T cells: a sorted CD56 or NKG2C T cell subset, CD4+ or CD8+ T cells, or bulk PBMC T cells (not recorded which). The receptors were gathered from a young man in good health.

The rearrangement links TRBV5-1 to TRBJ2-7; TCRdb gives TRBD1 as the D gene, but with no DNA this cannot be confirmed. The CDR3 extends over 14 amino acids. Germline V gene sequence: CDR1 SGHRS, CDR2 YFSETQ. This chain's CDR3 is CASAGWDRGREQYF.

The V gene is TRBV12-3 or TRBV12-4, the J gene TRBJ2-1; TCRdb's assignment of TRBD2 cannot be checked, as there is no DNA. There are 15 residues in the CDR3. CDR3 protein: CASSKLAGKSHEQFF.

The CDR3 loop reads CASGLDRGELFF. This sequence joins TRBV2 and TRBJ2-2; TCRdb's D call, TRBD1, is unchecked because there is no DNA. The CDR3 length is 12 residues. Germline V gives CDR1 SNHLY, CDR2 FYNNEI. The entire variable domain, with the rest obtained from reference TRBV2 and TRBJ2-2, is as follows: EPEVTQTPSHQVTQMGQEVILRCVPISNHLYFYWYRQILGQKVEFLVSFYNNEISEKSEIFDDQFSVERPDGSNFTLKIRSTKLEDSAMYFCASGLDRGELFFGEGSRLTVL.

This sequence joins TRBV4-1 and TRBJ1-5; with no DNA, the TCRdb D assignment of TRBD1 cannot be verified. CDR3 length: 17 amino acids. Germline V gene lookup returns CDR1 MGHRA and CDR2 YSYEKL. CDR3: CASSQVGGTGYNQPQHF.

This sequence joins TRBV14 and TRBJ2-2. CDR3 length: 15 amino acids. The germline CDR1 and CDR2 sequences are SGHDN and FVKESK. CDR3 region: CASSLTDGYAGELFF.

V gene TRBV12-3 or TRBV12-4 combines with J gene TRBJ2-2. The CDR3 extends over 15 amino acids. CDR3 amino acids: CASSSGRKLTGELFF.

The V gene is TRBV5-1, the J gene TRBJ2-6; the TCRdb call, TRBD2, lacks DNA for checking. This CDR3 has 20 amino acids. Germline V gene data show CDR1 as SGHRS and CDR2 as YFSETQ. The CDR3 region is CASSTTGLTSGIAGANVLTF. Looking up the rest from reference TRBV5-1 and TRBJ2-6 gives the full variable domain: KAGVTQTPRYLIKTRGQQVTLSCSPISGHRSVSWYQQTPGQGLQFLFEYFSETQRNKGNFPGRFSGRQFSNSRSEMNVSTLELGDSALYLCASSTTGLTSGIAGANVLTFGAGSRLTVL.

The chain uses TRBV5-1 and TRBJ2-3; no DNA is available, so the TRBD1 call from TCRdb remains unchecked. Germline-derived CDR1 and CDR2 are SGHRS and YFSETQ. The CDR3 runs to 15 residues. This CDR3 is CASSSRTDRTDTQYF. Complete variable domain (other parts from reference TRBV5-1 and TRBJ2-3): KAGVTQTPRYLIKTRGQQVTLSCSPISGHRSVSWYQQTPGQGLQFLFEYFSETQRNKGNFPGRFSGRQFSNSRSEMNVSTLELGDSALYLCASSSRTDRTDTQYFGPGTRLTVL.

The chain couples TRBV5-6 to TRBJ2-1. The germline V gene encodes CDR1 SGHDT and CDR2 YYEEEE. The CDR3 extends over 12 amino acids. CDR3 sequence reads: CASSLNYNEQFF.

The V and J genes are TRBV15 and TRBJ1-2. This CDR3 spans 14 amino acids. Germline values: CDR1 LNHNV, CDR2 YYDKDF (reference sequence). CDR3 amino acids: CATSRALAAYGYTF. Filled out from reference TRBV15 and TRBJ1-2, the complete variable domain reads DAMVIQNPRYQVTQFGKPVTLSCSQTLNHNVMYWYQQKSSQAPKLLFHYYDKDFNNEADTPDNFQSRRPNTSFCFLDIRSPGLGDTAMYLCATSRALAAYGYTFGSGTRLTVV.

The CDR3 sequence: CASSLYPGGSYEQYF. The chain links TRBV5-1 to TRBJ2-7. Germline V gives CDR1 SGHRS, CDR2 YFSETQ. The CDR3 spans 15 residues.

The chain links TRBV5-1 to TRBJ1-6; the TCRdb call, TRBD1, lacks DNA for checking. Looked up from germline, CDR1 is SGHRS and CDR2 is YFSETQ. The CDR3 length is 16 residues. The CDR3 reads CASSRLLGTGPSPLHF.

This chain joins TRBV6-2 or TRBV6-3 and TRBJ2-1; TCRdb's assignment of TRBD2 cannot be checked, as there is no DNA. CDR3 length equals 17 residues. The V gene's germline CDR1 is MNHEY and CDR2 SVGEGT. CDR3 protein: CASRPSPLSITYNEQFF.

This chain uses TRBV29-1 with TRBJ2-7. The germline CDR1 and CDR2 sequences are SQVTM and ANQGSEA. The CDR3 has 13 residues. The CDR3 loop is CSVEVGSSYEQYF.

The CDR3 is CSATEGDNYGYTF. V and J are TRBV20-1 and TRBJ1-2; TCRdb names TRBD1, which stays unverified in the absence of DNA. The CDR3 covers 13 residues. Germline V lookup: CDR1 DFQATT, CDR2 SNEGSKA (reference sequence).

The chain has TRBV6-2 or TRBV6-3 and TRBJ2-5. This CDR3 spans 13 amino acids. Germline CDR1 reads MNHEY; CDR2 reads SVGEGT. This CDR3 is CASSSTRQETQYF.

J is TRBJ2-1 and V is TRBV2. This CDR3 is 13 amino acids long. Per germline, CDR1 SNHLY and CDR2 FYNNEI. CDR3: CARNSGSYNEQFF. Combining the CDR3 with reference TRBV2 and TRBJ2-1 gives the whole variable domain EPEVTQTPSHQVTQMGQEVILRCVPISNHLYFYWYRQILGQKVEFLVSFYNNEISEKSEIFDDQFSVERPDGSNFTLKIRSTKLEDSAMYFCARNSGSYNEQFFGPGTRLTVL.

This chain connects TRBV11-2 to TRBJ2-3; TCRdb lists TRBD2, though no DNA is available to test this call. CDR3 length: 16 amino acids. Germline V gives CDR1 SGHAT, CDR2 FQNNGV. CDR3 protein: CASSLGASGLTDTQYF.